Shown below are 2 T cell receptor beta chains from a single sample sequenced in a study of T cell responses to AZD1222 COVID-19 vaccine. Sequencing used immunoSEQ multiplex PCR; TCRdb keeps in-frame clones, though not all of them. The data show about 160,000 clones, 92% seen once. Sequencing used peripheral blood, obtained on day 0 of MenACWY control vaccination. The source of these receptors is an adult in good health.

The V gene is TRBV29-1, the J gene TRBJ2-1; 7 bases match TRBD2. With V trimmed by 5 bases and J by 2 bases, 6 bases remained unmatched. This CDR3 spans 14 amino acids. Germline V lookup: CDR1 SQVTM, CDR2 ANQGSEA. The CDR3 sequence is CSVLAEGTYNEQFF. For the CDR3, the DNA is TGCAGCGTTCTAGCGGAGGGGACCTACAATGAGCAGTTCTTC.

This clone is a singleton in its sample. The rearrangement uses TRBV28 and TRBJ1-1, with D unresolved. CDR1 is MDHEN and CDR2 is SYDVKM in the germline V gene. The CDR3 totals 14 residues. Trimming took 3 bases from V and 1 from J, leaving 9 bases between them. Here the CDR3 reads CASSLLLANTEAFF. The CDR3 DNA is TGTGCCAGCAGTTTGTTGTTGGCGAACACTGAAGCTTTCTTT.